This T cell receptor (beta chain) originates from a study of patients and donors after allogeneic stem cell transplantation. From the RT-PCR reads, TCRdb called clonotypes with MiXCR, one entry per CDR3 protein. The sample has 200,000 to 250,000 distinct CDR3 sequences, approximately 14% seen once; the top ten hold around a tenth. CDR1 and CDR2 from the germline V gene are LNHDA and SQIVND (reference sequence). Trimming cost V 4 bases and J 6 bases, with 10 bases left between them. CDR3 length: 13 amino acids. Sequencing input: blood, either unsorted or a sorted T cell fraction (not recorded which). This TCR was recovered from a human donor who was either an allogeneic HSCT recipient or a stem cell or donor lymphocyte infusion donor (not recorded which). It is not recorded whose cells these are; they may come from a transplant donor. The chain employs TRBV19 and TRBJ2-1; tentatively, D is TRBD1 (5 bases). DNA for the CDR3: TGTGCCAGTAGTAATGATAGGGGCAATGAGCAGTTCTTC. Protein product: CASSNDRGNEQFF.